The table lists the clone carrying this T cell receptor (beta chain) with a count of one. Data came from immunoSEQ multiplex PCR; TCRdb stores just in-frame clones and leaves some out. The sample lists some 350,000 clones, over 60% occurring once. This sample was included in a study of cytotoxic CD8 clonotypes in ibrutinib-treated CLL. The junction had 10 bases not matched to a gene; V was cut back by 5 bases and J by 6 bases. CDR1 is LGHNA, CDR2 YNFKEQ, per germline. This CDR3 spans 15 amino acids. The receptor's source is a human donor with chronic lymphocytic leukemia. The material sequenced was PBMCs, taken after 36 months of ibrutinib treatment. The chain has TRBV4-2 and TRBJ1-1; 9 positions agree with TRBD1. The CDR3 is CASSIRQGEIAEAFF. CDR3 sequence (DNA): TGTGCCAGCAGCATAAGACAGGGGGAGATAGCTGAAGCTTTCTTT.